The clone carrying this T cell receptor (beta chain) was counted many times. Its antigen is as yet unknown. The entry originates in a study of neurological immune-mediated disorders. Time point noted: longitudinal time-point 1 (baseline). V gave up 2 bases and J gave up 8 bases; unmatched junction bases: 7. This CDR3 is 15 amino acids long. Germline V gene data show CDR1 as LGHDT and CDR2 as YNNKEL (reference sequence). TCRdb used MiXCR to reprocess the 5' RACE reads, holding one entry per CDR3 protein. The sample records tens of thousands of distinct CDR3 sequences, about 3.3% being singletons. Whole-study results and caveats: TCR-beta repertoires seemed private in all groups, with no expanded CDR3 amino acid sequences shared.

V gene TRBV3-1 combines with J gene TRBJ2-1; 9 bases align to TRBD1. Sequenced: PBMCs. The clonotype comes from a woman in her fifties or sixties with multiple sclerosis. DNA for the CDR3: TGTGCCAGCAGCCAACCGGGACAGGGATACGATGAGCAGTTCTTC. Protein sequence: CASSQPGQGYDEQFF.